The 10 T cell receptor beta chains below were found in one sample sequenced in a study of monozygotic twins with inflammatory bowel disease (dated by TCRdb to about 2019). Receptor libraries were prepared by 5' RACE. TCRdb shows the sequencer as Illumina HiSeq 2500. The reads went through TCRdb reprocessing, and each CDR3 protein sequence gets one entry with no DNA. The sample table on file contains around 380,000 distinct CDR3 sequences. The ten largest account for more than 2% of the sample. Input material: blood. Receptor source: a human donor with ulcerative colitis or Crohn's disease, or a healthy co-twin of an affected twin (not recorded which).

The chain joins TRBV18 to TRBJ2-1; TCRdb calls TRBD1, which cannot be checked without DNA. Germline CDR1 reads KGHSH; CDR2 reads LQKENI. The CDR3 runs to 15 residues. The CDR3 protein is CASSPQGAGYNEQFF.

The chain is built from TRBV5-1 and TRBJ2-1; without DNA, the TCRdb call of TRBD2 cannot be checked. Germline values: CDR1 SGHRS, CDR2 YFSETQ. This CDR3 is 14 amino acids long. The chain's CDR3 is CASSADFSYNEQFF. Combining the CDR3 with reference TRBV5-1 and TRBJ2-1 gives the whole variable domain KAGVTQTPRYLIKTRGQQVTLSCSPISGHRSVSWYQQTPGQGLQFLFEYFSETQRNKGNFPGRFSGRQFSNSRSEMNVSTLELGDSALYLCASSADFSYNEQFFGPGTRLTVL.

V usage is TRBV5-6 and J usage is TRBJ2-1; the TCRdb D gene call, TRBD2, has no DNA to confirm it. CDR3 size: 15 residues. Germline V gene sequence: CDR1 SGHDT, CDR2 YYEEEE. The CDR3 region is CASSHSGSSYNEQFF.

The CDR3 loop reads CSARTSGGSETQYF. The chain uses TRBV20-1 and TRBJ2-5; TCRdb proposes TRBD2, but this gene call is untestable without DNA. The length of the CDR3 is 14 residues. Germline V gene sequence: CDR1 DFQATT, CDR2 SNEGSKA (reference sequence).

The chain combines TRBV19 with TRBJ2-1. This CDR3 is 13 amino acids long. CDR1 and CDR2 (germline): LNHDA, SQIVND (reference sequence). CDR3 sequence reads: CASSIGPYNEQFF.

The chain links TRBV9 to TRBJ1-1; TCRdb reports TRBD1, a call that lacks DNA to check it against. Germline-derived CDR1 and CDR2 are SGDLS and YYNGEE. This CDR3 region has 14 residues. CDR3 region: CASSAVTGSTEAFF. Looking up the rest from reference TRBV9 and TRBJ1-1 gives the full variable domain: DSGVTQTPKHLITATGQRVTLRCSPRSGDLSVYWYQQSLDQGLQFLIQYYNGEERAKGNILERFSAQQFPDLHSELNLSSLELGDSALYFCASSAVTGSTEAFFGQGTRLTVV.

The chain joins TRBV7-2 to TRBJ1-1. The CDR3 consists of 13 residues. The germline CDR1 and CDR2 sequences are SGHTA and FQGNSA. Here the CDR3 reads CASSLILGHEAFF.

The chain joins TRBV29-1 to TRBJ2-3; with no DNA, the TCRdb D assignment of TRBD1 cannot be verified. This CDR3 has 14 residues. CDR1 is SQVTM, CDR2 ANQGSEA, per germline. CDR3 in amino acids: CSLGEGTSTDTQYF.

The chain's CDR3 is CASSPDRLRGYTF. The chain has TRBV12-3 or TRBV12-4 and TRBJ1-2; checking the TCRdb D call of TRBD1 is not possible without DNA. The CDR3 is 13 amino acids.

The V call is TRBV19, the J call TRBJ2-1; TCRdb picks TRBD1, but there is no DNA to check that call. The CDR3 loop spans 15 amino acids. Germline V gene sequence: CDR1 LNHDA, CDR2 SQIVND (reference sequence). CDR3 protein: CASSIDGGSNNEQFF.